This TCR beta chain was retrieved from a study of cytomegalovirus exposure and HLA in healthy donors. The PCR was carried out with 60 Vbeta primers and 13 Jbeta primers. Here immunoSEQ multiplex PCR was the method, and the copy in TCRdb shows in-frame clones only, minus some. The sample holds 90,000 or so clones; roughly 77% are singletons and the top ten take about 4%. Worth noting for this clone: Its specificity is unknown.

Study-wide findings and caveats: A few of the chains that were CMV-associated were confirmed in vitro to be specific for CMV antigens. When presence/absence was analysed, sequencing depth was taken to be roughly uniform across donors.

The CDR3 totals 17 residues. V shed 0 bases and J shed 10 bases, with 22 bases lying between them. Germline CDR1 reads SGHVS; CDR2 reads FQNEAQ. The sequence was obtained from a man aged 60 to 69 in good health and CMV-seronegative. The V gene is TRBV7-8, the J gene TRBJ2-1; D might be TRBD1 (5 bases). Sequenced input: PBMCs. Written as DNA, the CDR3 is TGTGCCAGCAGCTTAGCGATAGTACAGGTTCGTAGACAGGAGCAGTTCTTC. Protein sequence: CASSLAIVQVRRQEQFF.